This T cell receptor (beta chain) was captured in a study of response to subunit inactivated influenza vaccine. A single record per CDR3 protein comes from TCRdb applying MiXCR to the RT-PCR reads. Of about 540,000 distinct CDR3 sequences listed, around 21% are singletons. This clonotype came up a few times. Germline trimming cut 4 bases from V and 7 bases from J; bases unmatched to any gene: 8. There are 14 residues in the CDR3. The V gene's germline CDR1 is SEHNR and CDR2 FQNEAQ (reference sequence). This sample also appeared in a second study, on T cells expressing NK-cell markers. As reported in that work: UMI-tagged 5'RACE template switching yielded the TCR beta cDNA. Most of the eight sequenced donors were HCMV-seropositive; one was seronegative.

The sequences come from CD4+ T cells sorted from PBMCs, collected roughly 13 days after vaccination. The TCR originated in a man aged 50 to 59 who received an inactivated influenza vaccine. The chain links TRBV7-9 to TRBJ2-5, with 8 nucleotides matching TRBD2. The CDR3 loop is CASSSLAGSGTQYF. The CDR3 coding sequence is TGTGCCAGCAGCTCCTTAGCGGGGTCGGGGACCCAGTACTTC.